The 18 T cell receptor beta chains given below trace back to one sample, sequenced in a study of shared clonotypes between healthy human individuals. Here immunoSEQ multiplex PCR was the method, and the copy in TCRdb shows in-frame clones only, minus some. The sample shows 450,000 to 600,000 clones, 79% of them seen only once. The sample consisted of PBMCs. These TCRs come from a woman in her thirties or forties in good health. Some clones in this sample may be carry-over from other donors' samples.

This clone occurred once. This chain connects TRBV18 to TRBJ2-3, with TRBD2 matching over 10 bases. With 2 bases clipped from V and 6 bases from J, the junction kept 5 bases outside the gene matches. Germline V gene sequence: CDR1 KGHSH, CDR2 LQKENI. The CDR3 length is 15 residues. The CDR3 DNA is TGTGCCAGCTCACCAGAAACTAGCGGGGTTGATACGCAGTATTTT. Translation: CASSPETSGVDTQYF.

The CDR3 nucleotides read TGTGCCAGCAGCTCCCTCGACAGGGGTGGACAGGAGACCCAGTACTTC. Translation: CASSSLDRGGQETQYF. The V gene is TRBV11-2, the J gene TRBJ2-5; TRBD1 matches at 8 bases. The ends lost 4 bases at V and 5 bases at J; junction bases unmatched: 12. CDR1 is SGHAT, CDR2 FQNNGV, per germline. The CDR3 extends over 16 amino acids.

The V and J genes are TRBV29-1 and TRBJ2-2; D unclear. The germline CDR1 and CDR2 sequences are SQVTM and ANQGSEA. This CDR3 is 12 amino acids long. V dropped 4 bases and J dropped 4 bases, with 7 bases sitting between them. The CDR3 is CSVVISTGELFF. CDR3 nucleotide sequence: TGCAGCGTTGTTATCAGCACCGGGGAGCTGTTTTTT.

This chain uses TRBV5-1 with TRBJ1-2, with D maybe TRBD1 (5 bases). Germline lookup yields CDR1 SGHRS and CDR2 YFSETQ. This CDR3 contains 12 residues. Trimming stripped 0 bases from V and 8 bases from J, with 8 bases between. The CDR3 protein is CASSLGGDGYTF. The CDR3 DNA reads TGCGCCAGCAGCTTGGGAGGGGACGGCTACACCTTC.

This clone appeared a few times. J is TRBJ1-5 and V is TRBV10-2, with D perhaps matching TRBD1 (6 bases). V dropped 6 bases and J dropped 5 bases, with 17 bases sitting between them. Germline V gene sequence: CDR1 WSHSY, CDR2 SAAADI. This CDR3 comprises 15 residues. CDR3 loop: CASSPMVGGDQPQHF. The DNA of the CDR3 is TGCGCCAGCAGCCCGATGGTAGGGGGGGATCAGCCCCAGCATTTT.

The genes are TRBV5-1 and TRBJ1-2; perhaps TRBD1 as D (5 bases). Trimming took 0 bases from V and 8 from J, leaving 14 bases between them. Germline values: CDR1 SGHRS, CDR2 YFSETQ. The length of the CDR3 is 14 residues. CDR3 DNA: TGCGCCAGCAGCTTGGGTGGGGCAGAGGGCGGCTACACCTTC. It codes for CASSLGGAEGGYTF.

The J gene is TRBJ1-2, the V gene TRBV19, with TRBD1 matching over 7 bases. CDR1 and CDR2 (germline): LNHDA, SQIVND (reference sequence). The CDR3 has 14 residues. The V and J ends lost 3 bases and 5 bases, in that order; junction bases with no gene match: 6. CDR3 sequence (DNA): TGTGCCAGTAGTATCCGGCAGGGGGTATATGGCTACACCTTC. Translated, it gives CASSIRQGVYGYTF.

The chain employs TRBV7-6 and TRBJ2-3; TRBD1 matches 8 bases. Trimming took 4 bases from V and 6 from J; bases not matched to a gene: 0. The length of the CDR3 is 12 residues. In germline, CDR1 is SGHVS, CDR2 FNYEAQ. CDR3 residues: CASSWTGDTQYF. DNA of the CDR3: TGTGCCAGCAGCTGGACAGGGGATACGCAGTATTTT.

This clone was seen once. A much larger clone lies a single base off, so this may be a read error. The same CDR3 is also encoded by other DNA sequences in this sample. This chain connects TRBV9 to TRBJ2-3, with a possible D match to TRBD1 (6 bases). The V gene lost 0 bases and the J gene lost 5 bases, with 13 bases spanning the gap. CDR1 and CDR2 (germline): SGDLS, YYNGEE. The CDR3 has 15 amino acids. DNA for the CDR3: TGTGCCAGCAGCGTAGAGGGGACCAGGGGAGATACGCAGTATTTT. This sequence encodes CASSVEGTRGDTQYF.

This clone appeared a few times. The CDR3 coding sequence is TGTGCCAGCTCACAACAGGGGGGAAATAGCAATCAGCCCCAGCATTTT. This gives the protein CASSQQGGNSNQPQHF. The chain is built from TRBV18 and TRBJ1-5, with TRBD1 identical over 8 bases. The CDR3 has 16 residues. Germline CDR1 KGHSH, CDR2 LQKENI. With V trimmed by 4 bases and J by 0 bases, 5 bases remained unmatched.

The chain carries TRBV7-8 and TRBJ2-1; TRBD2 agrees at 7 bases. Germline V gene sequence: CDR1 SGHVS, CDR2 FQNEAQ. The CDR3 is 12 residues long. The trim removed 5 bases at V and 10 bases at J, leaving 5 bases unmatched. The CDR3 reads CASSPTSVEQFF. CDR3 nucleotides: TGTGCCAGCAGCCCTACTAGCGTGGAGCAGTTCTTC. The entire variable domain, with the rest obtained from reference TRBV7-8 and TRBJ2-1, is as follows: GAGVSQSPRYKVAKRGQDVALRCDPISGHVSLFWYQQALGQGPEFLTYFQNEAQLDKSGLPSDRFFAERPEGSVSTLKIQRTQQEDSAVYLCASSPTSVEQFFGPGTRLTVL.

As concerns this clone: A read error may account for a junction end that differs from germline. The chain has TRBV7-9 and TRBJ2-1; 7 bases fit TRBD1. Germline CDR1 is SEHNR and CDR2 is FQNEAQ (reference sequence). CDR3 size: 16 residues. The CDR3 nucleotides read TGCGCCAGCAGCCAAGCATGGGACAGTACCTACAATGAGCAGTTCTTC. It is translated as CASSQAWDSTYNEQFF.

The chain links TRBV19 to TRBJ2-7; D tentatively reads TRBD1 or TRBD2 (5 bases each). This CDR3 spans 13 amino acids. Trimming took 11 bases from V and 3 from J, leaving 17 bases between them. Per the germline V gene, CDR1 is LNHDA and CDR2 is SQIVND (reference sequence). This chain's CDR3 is CAPRGPPIYEQYF. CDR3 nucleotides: TGTGCCCCCCGGGGCCCCCCTATCTACGAGCAGTACTTC.

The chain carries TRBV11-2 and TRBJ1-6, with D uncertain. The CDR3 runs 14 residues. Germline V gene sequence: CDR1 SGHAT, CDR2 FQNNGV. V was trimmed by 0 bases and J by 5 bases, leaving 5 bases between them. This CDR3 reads CASSLDRNNSPLHF. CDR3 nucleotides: TGTGCCAGCAGCTTAGACAGAAATAATTCACCCCTCCACTTT.

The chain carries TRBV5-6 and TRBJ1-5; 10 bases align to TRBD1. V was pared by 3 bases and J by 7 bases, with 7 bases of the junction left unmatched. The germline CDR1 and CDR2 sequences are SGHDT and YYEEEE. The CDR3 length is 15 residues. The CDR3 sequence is CASSSWGQGNQPQHF. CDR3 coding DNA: TGTGCCAGCAGCTCTTGGGGACAGGGGAACCAGCCCCAGCATTTT.

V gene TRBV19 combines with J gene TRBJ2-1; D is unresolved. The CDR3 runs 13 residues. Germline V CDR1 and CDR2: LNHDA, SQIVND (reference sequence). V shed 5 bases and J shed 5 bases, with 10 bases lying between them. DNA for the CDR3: TGTGCCAGTAGTGCCGCGCCTCACAATGAGCAGTTCTTC. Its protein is CASSAAPHNEQFF.

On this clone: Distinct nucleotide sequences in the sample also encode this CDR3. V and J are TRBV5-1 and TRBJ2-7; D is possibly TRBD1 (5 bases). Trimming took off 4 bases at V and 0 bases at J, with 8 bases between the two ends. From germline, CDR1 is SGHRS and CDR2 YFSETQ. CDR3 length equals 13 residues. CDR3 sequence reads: CASSPQGSYEQYF. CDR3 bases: TGCGCCAGCAGCCCCCAGGGCTCCTACGAGCAGTACTTC. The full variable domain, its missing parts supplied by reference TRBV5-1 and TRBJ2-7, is KAGVTQTPRYLIKTRGQQVTLSCSPISGHRSVSWYQQTPGQGLQFLFEYFSETQRNKGNFPGRFSGRQFSNSRSEMNVSTLELGDSALYLCASSPQGSYEQYFGPGTRLTVT.

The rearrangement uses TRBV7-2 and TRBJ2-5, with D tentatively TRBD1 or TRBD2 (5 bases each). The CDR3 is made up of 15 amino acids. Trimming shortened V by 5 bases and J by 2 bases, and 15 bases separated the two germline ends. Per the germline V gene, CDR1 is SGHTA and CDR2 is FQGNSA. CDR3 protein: CASSGPGRIQETQYF. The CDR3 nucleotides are TGTGCCAGCAGCGGGCCGGGACGGATTCAAGAGACCCAGTACTTC.